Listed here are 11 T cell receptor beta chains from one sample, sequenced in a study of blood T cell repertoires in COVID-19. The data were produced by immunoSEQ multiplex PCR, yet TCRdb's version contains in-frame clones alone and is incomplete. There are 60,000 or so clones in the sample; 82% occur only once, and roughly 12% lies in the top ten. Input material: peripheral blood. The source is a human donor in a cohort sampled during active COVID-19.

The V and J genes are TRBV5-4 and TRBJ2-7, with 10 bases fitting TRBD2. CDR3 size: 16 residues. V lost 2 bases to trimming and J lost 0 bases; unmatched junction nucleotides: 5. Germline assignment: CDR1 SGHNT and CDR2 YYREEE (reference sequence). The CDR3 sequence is CASSFSGLAASYEQYF. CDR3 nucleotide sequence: TGTGCCAGCAGCTTTTCAGGACTAGCGGCCTCCTACGAGCAGTACTTC.

The chain's CDR3 is CASSPTGGISYEQYV. CDR3 sequence (DNA): TGTGCCAGCTCACCGACAGGGGGCATCTCCTACGAGCAGTACGTC. J is TRBJ2-7 and V is TRBV18; 10 nucleotides agree with TRBD1. The V gene's germline CDR1 is KGHSH and CDR2 LQKENI. The ends lost 3 bases at V and 0 bases at J; junction bases unmatched: 2. The CDR3 consists of 15 residues.

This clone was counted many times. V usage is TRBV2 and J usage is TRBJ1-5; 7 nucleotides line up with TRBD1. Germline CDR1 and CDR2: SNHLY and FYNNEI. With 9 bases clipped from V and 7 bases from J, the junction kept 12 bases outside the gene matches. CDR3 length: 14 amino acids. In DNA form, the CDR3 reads TGTGCCAGTAGACAGGGTTTGTGGAACCAGCCCCAGCATTTT. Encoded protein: CASRQGLWNQPQHF.

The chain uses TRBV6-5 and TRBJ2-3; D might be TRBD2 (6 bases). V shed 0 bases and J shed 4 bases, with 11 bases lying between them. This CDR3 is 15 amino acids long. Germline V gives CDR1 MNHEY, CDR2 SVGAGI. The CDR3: CASSYSTRQADTQYF. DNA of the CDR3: TGTGCCAGCAGTTACTCGACTAGACAAGCAGATACGCAGTATTTT.

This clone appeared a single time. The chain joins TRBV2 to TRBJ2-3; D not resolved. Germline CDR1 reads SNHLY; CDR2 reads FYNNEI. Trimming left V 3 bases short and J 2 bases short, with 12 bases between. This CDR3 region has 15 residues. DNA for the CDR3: TGTGCCAGCAGTGACGAGGCTACATACACAGATACGCAGTATTTT. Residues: CASSDEATYTDTQYF.

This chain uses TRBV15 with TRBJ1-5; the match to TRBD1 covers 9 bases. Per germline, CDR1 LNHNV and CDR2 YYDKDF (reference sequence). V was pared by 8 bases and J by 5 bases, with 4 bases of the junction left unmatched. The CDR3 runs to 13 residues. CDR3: CATGTGPHQPQHF. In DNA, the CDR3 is TGTGCCACCGGGACAGGGCCCCATCAGCCCCAGCATTTT. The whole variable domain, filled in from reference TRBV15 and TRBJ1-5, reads DAMVIQNPRYQVTQFGKPVTLSCSQTLNHNVMYWYQQKSSQAPKLLFHYYDKDFNNEADTPDNFQSRRPNTSFCFLDIRSPGLGDTAMYLCATGTGPHQPQHFGDGTRLSIL.

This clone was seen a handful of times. In DNA form, the CDR3 reads TGTGCCAGCACCACGGGACAGGGGGCCTTCTATGGCTACACCTTC. This gives the protein CASTTGQGAFYGYTF. The J gene is TRBJ1-2, the V gene TRBV9, with 12 nucleotides matching TRBD1. The germline CDR1 and CDR2 sequences are SGDLS and YYNGEE. Trimming cost V 6 bases and J 4 bases; bases outside gene matches: 7. This CDR3 contains 15 residues.

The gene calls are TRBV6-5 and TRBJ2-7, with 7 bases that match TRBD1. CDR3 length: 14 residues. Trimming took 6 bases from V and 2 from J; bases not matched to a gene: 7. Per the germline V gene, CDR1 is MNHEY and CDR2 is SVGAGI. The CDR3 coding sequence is TGTGCCAGCAGCGGTCGACAGGGACCCTACGAGCAGTACGTC. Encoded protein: CASSGRQGPYEQYV.

CDR3 protein: CASSPIAGADTQYF. For the CDR3, the DNA is TGTGCCAGCAGCCCAATAGCGGGAGCAGATACGCAGTATTTT. This rearrangement joins TRBV7-2 to TRBJ2-3; 9 nucleotides line up with TRBD2. The CDR3 is made up of 14 amino acids. With 5 bases clipped from V and 4 bases from J, the junction kept 4 bases outside the gene matches. Germline V gene sequence: CDR1 SGHTA, CDR2 FQGNSA.

The CDR3 DNA reads as TGTGCCAGCAGCCGCCGGGACAGGGGACCTGGCTACACCTTC. Residues: CASSRRDRGPGYTF. The genes are TRBV5-6 and TRBJ1-2; 10 positions match TRBD1. J was trimmed by 7 bases and V by 4 bases; bases with no gene match: 7. Germline CDR1 and CDR2: SGHDT and YYEEEE. The CDR3 consists of 14 residues.

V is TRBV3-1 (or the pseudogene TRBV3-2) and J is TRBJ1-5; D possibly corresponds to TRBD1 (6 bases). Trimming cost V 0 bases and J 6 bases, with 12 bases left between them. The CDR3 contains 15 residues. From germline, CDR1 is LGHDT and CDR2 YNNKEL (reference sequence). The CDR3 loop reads CASSQDPRGGQPQHF. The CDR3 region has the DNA TGTGCCAGCAGCCAAGATCCAAGGGGGGGTCAGCCCCAGCATTTT.